The clone carrying this T cell receptor (beta chain) was detected many times. Its cognate antigen is unknown. There were no patients who had received any treatment before thyroid surgery. The CDR3 is made up of 15 amino acids. Germline CDR1 and CDR2: LNHDA and SQIVND (reference sequence). Trimming removed 6 bases at V and 2 bases at J, with 15 bases between. Methods used by the authors: To classify distant metastasis in papillary thyroid cancer, a model was built from CDR3 differences across clinicopathological groups. Using MiXCR, TCRdb re-called clones from the PCR reads. The V and J calls reflect TCRdb's pipeline rather than the authors' work. Of approximately 17,000 clones in the sample, 25% were seen once. The sample belongs to a study of metastatic and nonmetastatic thyroid tumors. For the study at large: Across blood and tumor or nodule tissue, repertoires from malignant and benign thyroid patients were compared with one another.

General study findings and limits: According to reports, the diversity of TCR beta was significantly higher in malignant thyroid tumors than in benign nodules, and this held in both blood and tumor samples.

The rearrangement joins TRBV19 to TRBJ2-3; perhaps D is TRBD1 or TRBD2 (7 bases each). The clonotype was recovered from a male donor with papillary thyroid cancer or a benign thyroid nodule (not recorded which). Some clones in this sample may be carry-over from other donors' samples. Source material: blood. CDR3 loop: CASRRRGGDTDTQYF. The CDR3 DNA sequence: TGTGCCAGTAGGCGCAGGGGGGGGGACACAGATACGCAGTATTTT.